The 18 T cell receptor beta chains in this list originate from one sample, sequenced in a study of CD8 T cells in Susac syndrome. About 0.45 to 1 ug RNA was reverse transcribed with random hexamers. TCRdb re-called the immunoSEQ multiplex PCR reads with MiXCR, one entry per CDR3 protein. The profile shows just over 150,000 distinct CDR3 sequences, over 85% of them singletons. The sample consisted of CD8+ T cells from PBMCs. The receptors shown here come from a human donor with multiple sclerosis.

The chain uses TRBV7-9 and TRBJ2-3; no clear D gene. Looked up from germline, CDR1 is SEHNR and CDR2 is FQNEAQ (reference sequence). This CDR3 contains 13 residues. Trimming left V 5 bases short and J 0 bases short, with 6 bases between. This chain's CDR3 is CASSPESTDTQYF. DNA of the CDR3: TGTGCCAGCAGCCCCGAGAGCACAGATACGCAGTATTTT.

The V and J genes are TRBV14 and TRBJ1-1; D not resolved. The CDR3 is 14 amino acids. Trimming took 2 bases from V and 3 from J, leaving 10 bases between them. Germline V gives CDR1 SGHDN, CDR2 FVKESK. This chain's CDR3 is CASSQFALHTEAFF. Written as DNA, the CDR3 is TGTGCCAGCAGCCAATTCGCCCTTCACACTGAAGCTTTCTTT. Full variable domain (remainder filled in from reference TRBV14 and TRBJ1-1): EAGVTQFPSHSVIEKGQTVTLRCDPISGHDNLYWYRRVMGKEIKFLLHFVKESKQDESGMPNNRFLAERTGGTYSTLKVQPAELEDSGVYFCASSQFALHTEAFFGQGTRLTVV.

The chain carries TRBV18 and TRBJ2-6, with TRBD1 matching over 9 bases. This CDR3 spans 18 amino acids. J lost 0 bases, V lost 4 bases, and 7 bases had no gene match. Germline CDR1 reads KGHSH; CDR2 reads LQKENI. DNA of the CDR3: TGTGCCAGCTCACAAAACAGGGGGCTCGGCTCTGGGGCCAACGTCCTGACTTTC. It translates to CASSQNRGLGSGANVLTF.

The CDR3 sequence is CSALRDNEQFF. As DNA, the CDR3 is TGCAGCGCCTTACGGGATAATGAGCAGTTCTTC. J is TRBJ2-1 and V is TRBV29-1; maybe TRBD2 (5 bases). This CDR3 spans 11 amino acids. CDR1 SQVTM and CDR2 ANQGSEA come from the germline V gene. Deletions cut 7 bases from V and 7 bases from J, with 11 bases between.

The CDR3 DNA is TGCAGCGTCCCGACAGGGAACACTGAAGCTTTCTTT. Translating it yields CSVPTGNTEAFF. The rearrangement links TRBV29-1 to TRBJ1-1, with D possibly being TRBD1 (6 bases). Trimming pared 6 bases from V and 1 base from J, leaving 9 bases between. CDR3 size: 12 residues. Per the germline V gene, CDR1 is SQVTM and CDR2 is ANQGSEA.

The J gene is TRBJ2-7, the V gene TRBV29-1; D possibly uses TRBD1 or TRBD2 (5 bases each). The CDR3 has 14 amino acids. CDR1 and CDR2 from the germline V gene are SQVTM and ANQGSEA. Trimming took 4 bases from V and 2 from J, leaving 15 bases between them. CDR3 DNA: TGCAGCGTTGTTTCTGGGACCCAAACCTACGAGCAGTACTTC. This translates into CSVVSGTQTYEQYF.

The V gene is TRBV2, the J gene TRBJ1-2; the match to TRBD1 covers 7 bases. This CDR3 comprises 12 residues. The J segment lost 8 bases and the V segment lost 8 bases, leaving 8 bases of the junction unmatched. Germline lookup yields CDR1 SNHLY and CDR2 FYNNEI. CDR3: CASLTGSSGYTF. The CDR3 bases are TGTGCCAGCCTGACAGGGTCGAGCGGCTACACCTTC.

The chain is built from TRBV4-3 and TRBJ2-7, with D unresolved. Germline V gene lookup returns CDR1 LGHNA and CDR2 YSLEER. The CDR3 has 13 amino acids. V lost 0 bases to trimming and J lost 3 bases, with 6 bases between them. The CDR3 protein is CASSQDIGYEQYF. The CDR3 DNA is TGCGCCAGCAGCCAAGATATAGGCTACGAGCAGTACTTC.

In this sample, this clonotype turned up once. J is TRBJ2-1 and V is TRBV6-2 or TRBV6-3; no reliable D call. The CDR3 runs 12 residues. The germline V gene has CDR1 MNHEY and CDR2 SVGEGT. Trimming shortened V by 2 bases and J by 6 bases, and 5 bases separated the two germline ends. The CDR3 protein is CASSYGRNEQFF. As DNA, the CDR3 is TGTGCCAGCAGTTACGGGCGCAATGAGCAGTTCTTC.

The chain recombines TRBV29-1 with TRBJ2-1, with D hard to call. Germline CDR1 reads SQVTM; CDR2 reads ANQGSEA. The V and J ends lost 2 bases and 8 bases respectively, with 13 bases between them. The CDR3 covers 13 residues. The CDR3 protein is CSVENGPLDEQFF. CDR3 DNA: TGCAGCGTTGAAAACGGGCCGCTCGATGAGCAGTTCTTC.

The V call is TRBV4-1, the J call TRBJ2-7; TRBD1 aligns across 8 bases. Per the germline V gene, CDR1 is MGHRA and CDR2 is YSYEKL. CDR3 length: 14 residues. The junction had 6 bases not matched to a gene; V was cut back by 3 bases and J by 5 bases. CDR3 region: CASSHPFRGHEQYF. As DNA, the CDR3 is TGCGCCAGCAGCCACCCCTTCAGGGGGCACGAGCAGTACTTC.

This rearrangement joins TRBV2 to TRBJ1-5; D might be TRBD1 (6 bases). This CDR3 is 15 amino acids long. Germline V gene lookup returns CDR1 SNHLY and CDR2 FYNNEI. V was shortened by 3 bases and J by 3 bases, with 12 bases between the two germline ends. The CDR3 spells CASSDDRQVNQPQHF. In nucleotides, the CDR3 is TGTGCCAGCAGTGACGACCGACAGGTCAATCAGCCCCAGCATTTT.

The chain couples TRBV9 to TRBJ2-3; tentatively, D is TRBD2 (6 bases). CDR3 length: 15 residues. Looked up from germline, CDR1 is SGDLS and CDR2 is YYNGEE. V lost 4 bases, J lost 5 bases, and 17 bases lay in between. The chain's CDR3 is CASSLRPGGEDTQYF. As DNA, the CDR3 is TGTGCCAGCAGCCTCCGCCCAGGAGGGGAAGATACGCAGTATTTT. The full variable domain, with the rest looked up from reference TRBV9 and TRBJ2-3, is DSGVTQTPKHLITATGQRVTLRCSPRSGDLSVYWYQQSLDQGLQFLIQYYNGEERAKGNILERFSAQQFPDLHSELNLSSLELGDSALYFCASSLRPGGEDTQYFGPGTRLTVL.

V and J are TRBV28 and TRBJ1-5; D possibly corresponds to TRBD1 (6 bases). Trimming took 7 bases from V and 0 from J, leaving 16 bases between them. Germline loops: CDR1 MDHEN, CDR2 SYDVKM. The CDR3 has 16 amino acids. DNA of the CDR3: TGTGCCAGCACCTCACAGGGCCCTTATAGCAATCAGCCCCAGCATTTT. Encoded protein: CASTSQGPYSNQPQHF.

The chain uses TRBV3-1 and TRBJ2-2, with D possibly being TRBD1 (6 bases). This CDR3 contains 17 residues. V was shortened by 2 bases and J by 2 bases, with 15 bases between the two germline ends. Germline V gene sequence: CDR1 LGHDT, CDR2 YNNKEL (reference sequence). The CDR3: CASSQNRVRENTGELFF. CDR3 in DNA: TGTGCCAGCAGCCAAAACAGGGTTCGGGAAAACACCGGGGAGCTGTTTTTT.

The rearrangement joins TRBV4-1 to TRBJ1-2, with 9 bases lining up with TRBD1. V was pared by 3 bases and J by 8 bases, with 10 bases of the junction left unmatched. The germline V gene has CDR1 MGHRA and CDR2 YSYEKL. The CDR3 has 15 residues. DNA for the CDR3: TGCGCCAGCAGCCAGAGACAGGGGGATGGCGGAGGCTACACCTTC. Protein sequence: CASSQRQGDGGGYTF.

V and J are TRBV6-5 and TRBJ2-2; D is undetermined. Trimming left V 2 bases short and J 6 bases short, with 4 bases between. The CDR3 has 12 residues. CDR1 and CDR2 from the germline V gene are MNHEY and SVGAGI. CDR3 in amino acids: CASSYGSGELFF. CDR3 in DNA: TGTGCCAGCAGTTACGGCTCCGGGGAGCTGTTTTTT.

The chain recombines TRBV29-1 with TRBJ1-2, with D uncertain. Trimming took 6 bases from V and 8 from J, leaving 16 bases between them. The germline gives CDR1 SQVTM, CDR2 ANQGSEA. This CDR3 has 12 residues. The CDR3 protein is CSVDTNLGGYTF. CDR3 bases: TGCAGCGTGGATACTAACCTTGGGGGCTACACCTTC.